The 6 T cell receptor beta chains in this list originate from one sample, sequenced in a study of CD8 T cells in Susac syndrome. Reverse transcription of roughly 0.45 to 1 ug RNA was performed with random hexamers. TCRdb re-analysed the immunoSEQ multiplex PCR reads in MiXCR, keeping a single row per CDR3 protein. The data contain approximately 210,000 distinct CDR3 sequences, 95% of them singletons. The specimen sequenced was CD4+ T cells from PBMCs. The receptors come from a human donor with multiple sclerosis.

The chain is built from TRBV29-1 and TRBJ2-7; TRBD1 aligns across 7 bases. V was pared by 4 bases and J by 5 bases, with 11 bases of the junction left unmatched. Germline lookup yields CDR1 SQVTM and CDR2 ANQGSEA. The CDR3 consists of 14 residues. DNA for the CDR3: TGCAGCGTTGTGGCTTTGACAGGGTATAACGAGCAGTACTTC. Amino acid sequence: CSVVALTGYNEQYF.

The V gene is TRBV9, the J gene TRBJ2-1; D is uncertain. Trimming shortened V by 0 bases and J by 9 bases, and 7 bases separated the two germline ends. Germline loops: CDR1 SGDLS, CDR2 YYNGEE. The CDR3 covers 12 residues. This chain's CDR3 is CASSVDTIEQFF. The CDR3 DNA is TGTGCCAGCAGCGTAGATACAATTGAGCAGTTCTTC.

V gene TRBV6-6 combines with J gene TRBJ1-2; 7 positions match TRBD1. CDR3 length: 15 amino acids. CDR1 is MNHNY, CDR2 SVGAGI, per germline (reference sequence). Unmatched junction bases numbered 8, after V lost 7 bases and J lost 0 bases. This chain's CDR3 is CASNRQGLANYGYTF. Written as DNA, the CDR3 is TGTGCCAGCAATAGACAGGGCCTAGCTAACTATGGCTACACCTTC.

The V and J genes are TRBV20-1 and TRBJ2-7; TRBD1 matches at 10 bases. This CDR3 region has 15 residues. The ends lost 5 bases at V and 0 bases at J; junction bases unmatched: 7. Germline V gene sequence: CDR1 DFQATT, CDR2 SNEGSKA (reference sequence). In DNA form, the CDR3 reads TGCAGTGCTGGAGGGAGGGACAGGGGCTCCTACGAGCAGTACTTC. Amino acid sequence: CSAGGRDRGSYEQYF.

CDR3 residues: CASPQGTLNTEAFF. CDR3 DNA sequence: TGCGCCAGCCCACAAGGGACTTTAAACACTGAAGCTTTCTTT. V usage is TRBV23-1 and J usage is TRBJ1-1, with a weak D call TRBD1 (5 bases). TRBV23-1 is an open reading frame whose function is uncertain. V lost 8 bases and J lost 2, with 15 bases in between. The CDR3 runs to 14 residues.

Remarks on this clonotype: The CDR3 does not end in the conserved phenylalanine or tryptophan, so this is likely a read error. It is unclear where the CDR3 begins or ends on the DNA, so no DNA is shown, and the CDR3 is as TCRdb lists it. V usage is TRBV30 and J usage is TRBJ1-2. The CDR3 totals 11 residues, both ends included. Germline loops: CDR1 GTSNPN, CDR2 SVGIG (reference sequence). The CDR3 is CAWAGRFVCTL.